Each of the 27 T cell receptor beta chains below was sequenced from the same sample in a study of CD8+ T cells in alopecia areata. It was cDNA, reverse transcribed from extracted RNA, that served as the sequencing template. Repertoires were generated with immunoSEQ multiplex PCR, while TCRdb's copy carries only in-frame clones and drops some. Found here are more than 200,000 clones, roughly two thirds of them singletons; the top ten hold around 1.2%. The sample here was CD4+ T cells sorted from blood, taken at week 0. Every receptor here comes from a human donor with alopecia areata.

The V gene is TRBV29-1, the J gene TRBJ1-1; a weak D match, TRBD1 (6 bases). The germline V gene encodes CDR1 SQVTM and CDR2 ANQGSEA. Deletions cut 4 bases from V and 0 bases from J, with 12 bases between. CDR3 length: 14 residues. Written as DNA, the CDR3 is TGCAGCGTTGCCTACAGGGTAATGAACACTGAAGCTTTCTTT. Amino acids: CSVAYRVMNTEAFF.

The chain couples TRBV7-9 to TRBJ1-2; no reliable D call. The CDR3 contains 13 residues. Germline CDR1 SEHNR, CDR2 FQNEAQ (reference sequence). V was shortened by 6 bases and J by 4 bases, with 12 bases between the two germline ends. The CDR3: CASRSEHGYGYTF. DNA for the CDR3: TGTGCCAGCAGATCTGAGCACGGCTATGGCTACACCTTC.

V is TRBV18 and J is TRBJ2-3, with D unclear. Trimming left V 2 bases short and J 0 bases short, with 9 bases between. This CDR3 comprises 15 residues. CDR1 KGHSH and CDR2 LQKENI come from the germline V gene. The CDR3 region has the DNA TGTGCCAGCTCACCAAGGAGACACAGCACAGATACGCAGTATTTT. Protein sequence: CASSPRRHSTDTQYF.

The V and J genes are TRBV29-1 and TRBJ2-6; D gene uncertain. This CDR3 has 18 residues. CDR1 SQVTM and CDR2 ANQGSEA come from the germline V gene. V lost 6 bases and J 0 bases, leaving 21 bases between the germline ends. CDR3 coding DNA: TGCAGCGTAACCGGTACCGGTGACATTACCTCTGGGGCCAACGTCCTGACTTTC. It encodes CSVTGTGDITSGANVLTF.

The chain couples TRBV2 to TRBJ1-1; D call uncertain. This CDR3 is built from 13 residues. Germline CDR1 reads SNHLY; CDR2 reads FYNNEI. Trimming took off 7 bases at V and 4 bases at J, with 13 bases between the two ends. CDR3 bases: TGTGCCAGCACCCCTGATCCCGGCACTGAAGCTTTCTTT. Protein sequence: CASTPDPGTEAFF.

This sequence joins TRBV7-2 and TRBJ1-1; tentative D call: TRBD1 (6 bases). CDR3 size: 14 residues. The germline gives CDR1 SGHTA, CDR2 FQGNSA. V lost 1 base and J lost 8, with 14 bases in between. CDR3 loop: CASSLGGVQGEAFF. The DNA for the CDR3 is TGTGCCAGCAGCTTAGGGGGCGTACAGGGCGAAGCTTTCTTT.

This sequence joins TRBV4-3 and TRBJ1-1; D remains unclear. This CDR3 spans 14 amino acids. The V end lost 4 bases, the J end lost 6 bases, and 15 bases lay between the germline ends. Germline V gene sequence: CDR1 LGHNA, CDR2 YSLEER. CDR3 protein: CASSLLGEGSEAFF. Written as DNA, the CDR3 is TGCGCCAGCAGCCTTCTCGGGGAGGGCTCTGAAGCTTTCTTT.

The chain employs TRBV25-1 and TRBJ1-6; 7 bases align to TRBD1. The germline CDR1 and CDR2 sequences are MGHDK and SYGVNS. V lost 5 bases and J lost 7; bases outside the gene matches: 5. The CDR3 runs to 14 residues. The CDR3 reads CASSRPGGNSPLHF. The CDR3 DNA sequence: TGTGCCAGCAGTAGGCCAGGGGGAAATTCACCCCTCCACTTT.

This clone occurred once. The rearrangement uses TRBV5-1 and TRBJ1-1; D is undetermined. The V end lost 1 base, the J end lost 2 bases, and 12 bases lay between the germline ends. CDR1 is SGHRS, CDR2 YFSETQ, per germline. This CDR3 contains 15 residues. DNA of the CDR3: TGCGCCAGCAGCTTGTTCCCAGGAGATAACACTGAAGCTTTCTTT. Translating gives CASSLFPGDNTEAFF.

The V and J genes are TRBV29-1 and TRBJ2-1; no definite D call. Germline V CDR1 and CDR2: SQVTM, ANQGSEA. V lost 2 bases, J lost 3 bases, and 11 bases lay in between. The CDR3 loop spans 14 amino acids. The CDR3 coding sequence is TGCAGCGTTGAAACCCCGGGCTTCTACAATGAGCAGTTCTTC. Residues: CSVETPGFYNEQFF.

The chain recombines TRBV4-3 with TRBJ2-3, with TRBD2 matching 8 bases. V lost 8 bases, J lost 9 bases, and 10 bases stayed unmatched. The CDR3 covers 13 residues. The V gene's germline CDR1 is LGHNA and CDR2 YSLEER. The CDR3: CASSWWSGSTQYF. The CDR3 region has the DNA TGCGCCAGCTCCTGGTGGAGCGGGAGCACGCAGTATTTT.

The genes are TRBV29-1 and TRBJ1-5, with no clear D. Germline CDR1 and CDR2: SQVTM and ANQGSEA. CDR3 length: 13 residues. Trimming removed 7 bases from V and 9 bases from J, with 19 bases in between. The CDR3 loop reads CSDHHPGKGPQHF. CDR3 nucleotides: TGCAGCGACCATCACCCGGGGAAGGGGCCCCAGCATTTT.

This clone was found once. V is TRBV5-6 and J is TRBJ2-7; the D is unclear. Germline V gene lookup returns CDR1 SGHDT and CDR2 YYEEEE. CDR3 size: 14 residues. Deletions cut 3 bases from V and 2 bases from J, with 12 bases between. Here the CDR3 reads CASSSFDWAYEQYF. CDR3 bases: TGTGCCAGCAGCTCGTTTGACTGGGCCTACGAGCAGTACTTC.

This sequence joins TRBV7-9 and TRBJ1-4, with D unresolved. Germline assignment: CDR1 SEHNR and CDR2 FQNEAQ (reference sequence). The CDR3 extends over 14 amino acids. Trimming took off 5 bases at V and 4 bases at J, with 11 bases between the two ends. Here the CDR3 reads CASSPRQSNEKLFF. CDR3 in DNA: TGTGCCAGCAGCCCCCGGCAGAGTAATGAAAAACTGTTTTTT.

The chain has TRBV29-1 and TRBJ1-5, with 7 bases fitting TRBD1. V dropped 7 bases and J dropped 2; count of bases not matched to a gene: 8. CDR1 and CDR2 from the germline V gene are SQVTM and ANQGSEA. The CDR3 has 14 amino acids. CDR3 protein: CSALSGGGNQPQHF. The CDR3 DNA reads as TGCAGCGCTCTCTCAGGGGGAGGCAATCAGCCCCAGCATTTT.

The table lists this clone with a few counts. The rearrangement links TRBV5-4 to TRBJ2-5, with 7 bases that match TRBD1. The germline gives CDR1 SGHNT, CDR2 YYREEE (reference sequence). The CDR3 loop spans 13 amino acids. With V trimmed by 0 bases and J by 4 bases, 0 bases remained unmatched. CDR3 coding DNA: TGTGCCAGCAGCTTGGACAGGGGAGAGACCCAGTACTTC. Its translation is CASSLDRGETQYF.

The chain links TRBV7-2 to TRBJ2-4; no clear D gene. The CDR3 length is 13 residues. CDR1 is SGHTA and CDR2 is FQGNSA in the germline V gene. V was shortened by 1 base and J by 0 bases, with 1 base between the two germline ends. CDR3 DNA: TGTGCCAGCAGCTTAGAAGCCAAAAACATTCAGTACTTC. Translation gives CASSLEAKNIQYF.

V and J are TRBV2 and TRBJ1-4, with a weak D call TRBD1 (5 bases). The germline V and J ends were trimmed by 2 bases and 7 bases, with 11 bases remaining between them. This CDR3 region has 14 residues. CDR1 and CDR2 (germline): SNHLY, FYNNEI. Here the CDR3 DNA reads TGTGCCAGCAGTGAATTAGGCGGGGGTGAAAAACTGTTTTTT. Protein product: CASSELGGGEKLFF.

This clone has a handful of counts. This chain uses TRBV29-1 with TRBJ1-5; TRBD1 is a possible D gene (6 bases). With 4 bases removed from V and 0 bases from J, the gap between germline ends came to 7 bases. This CDR3 is 13 amino acids long. Germline V gene data show CDR1 as SQVTM and CDR2 as ANQGSEA. CDR3 bases: TGCAGCGTTGGACAGGTTAGCAATCAGCCCCAGCATTTT. This sequence encodes CSVGQVSNQPQHF.

The chain employs TRBV2 and TRBJ1-6, with D unclear. The CDR3 has 12 amino acids. Trimming removed 2 bases at V and 9 bases at J, with 5 bases between. Germline lookup yields CDR1 SNHLY and CDR2 FYNNEI. The CDR3 is CASSEKASPLHF. The DNA of the CDR3 is TGTGCCAGCAGTGAAAAAGCTTCACCCCTCCACTTT.

The chain couples TRBV30 to TRBJ2-7; D possibly corresponds to TRBD1 (6 bases). The CDR3 is 13 residues long. CDR1 GTSNPN and CDR2 SVGIG come from the germline V gene (reference sequence). V was pared by 7 bases and J by 0 bases, with 13 bases between. The CDR3, as DNA: TGTGCCTTAGGACAGTTGAGCTCCTACGAGCAGTACTTC. Protein sequence: CALGQLSSYEQYF.

The chain is built from TRBV29-1 and TRBJ2-7; TRBD1 aligns across 8 bases. CDR1 is SQVTM and CDR2 is ANQGSEA in the germline V gene. CDR3 length: 13 residues. The V segment lost 7 bases and the J segment 2 bases; nucleotides outside the gene matches: 7. The CDR3 is CSALGQGAYEQYF. The CDR3 nucleotides are TGCAGCGCCTTAGGACAGGGTGCCTACGAGCAGTACTTC.

The rearrangement joins TRBV6-5 to TRBJ1-5; D possibly corresponds to TRBD1 (5 bases). CDR1 is MNHEY, CDR2 SVGAGI, per germline. V was clipped by 0 bases and J by 5 bases, with 8 bases between them. The CDR3 is 14 amino acids. The CDR3 sequence is CASSYSRGYQPQHF. The CDR3 DNA reads TGTGCCAGCAGTTACTCTCGGGGGTATCAGCCCCAGCATTTT.

The J gene is TRBJ2-7, the V gene TRBV6-5; D is uncertain. The CDR3 has 11 amino acids. V lost 5 bases and J lost 13, with 15 bases in between. Per germline, CDR1 MNHEY and CDR2 SVGAGI. The CDR3 DNA reads as TGTGCCAGCAGTAAGGGTCGCCTCGTATACTTC. Encoded protein: CASSKGRLVYF.

This clone appeared a few times. The rearrangement joins TRBV5-1 to TRBJ2-7, with a tentative D call TRBD1 (6 bases). CDR1 SGHRS and CDR2 YFSETQ come from the germline V gene. CDR3 length equals 16 residues. The V end was cut by 4 bases, the J end by 2 bases, with 19 bases between. Here the CDR3 reads CASSRPQGKPTYEQYF. The CDR3 coding sequence is TGCGCCAGCAGCAGGCCACAGGGTAAGCCCACCTACGAGCAGTACTTC.

This clone was detected once. The V gene is TRBV30, the J gene TRBJ2-3, with D perhaps TRBD2 (5 bases). This CDR3 spans 15 amino acids. The germline V gene has CDR1 GTSNPN and CDR2 SVGIG (reference sequence). Trimming cost V 4 bases and J 0 bases, with 14 bases left between them. The CDR3 nucleotides are TGTGCCTGGACCCCCCGGACTGTTAGCACAGATACGCAGTATTTT. It specifies CAWTPRTVSTDTQYF.

The V and J genes are TRBV2 and TRBJ1-5; D unresolved. V shed 4 bases and J shed 3 bases, with 7 bases lying between them. CDR1 SNHLY and CDR2 FYNNEI come from the germline V gene. The CDR3 sequence is 13 residues long. The CDR3 DNA is TGTGCCAGCAGTGTTGAAGTCAATCAGCCCCAGCATTTT. Translated: CASSVEVNQPQHF. Drawing the rest from reference TRBV2 and TRBJ1-5, the complete variable domain is EPEVTQTPSHQVTQMGQEVILRCVPISNHLYFYWYRQILGQKVEFLVSFYNNEISEKSEIFDDQFSVERPDGSNFTLKIRSTKLEDSAMYFCASSVEVNQPQHFGDGTRLSIL.